This T cell receptor beta chain was retrieved from a study of blood T cell repertoires in COVID-19 (dated by TCRdb to about 2020). In the study overall: Samples from collaborators originated in the United States, Italy and Spain and spanned both the acute and convalescent phases of COVID-19. The material from the prospective study consisted of cDNA or gDNA derived from T cells, B-cell-depleted T cells, or PBMCs. Deeply sampled blood TCRbeta repertoires from subjects exposed to, actively infected with, or recovered from COVID-19 were included in the dataset. The repertoires were made available in a free public database intended to serve as a resource for research on the immune response to SARS-CoV-2. Samples came from the ongoing ImmuneRACE study (first 160 participants) plus 1,254 subjects from 6 global collaborators. The sample metadata nearly always contained a de-identified subject ID, COVID-19 status, age in years and sex. Where HLA class I and class II types were available, the types were taken from metadata supplied by the sample provider, not from assay-based typing. What the work shows at the level of the full study, not this receptor alone: The quantity of clinical and demographic metadata differed by source and by participant and was supplied without curation.

Regarding this clone: Its binding antigen is unknown. Base qualities are not provided; no much larger clone lies one nucleotide away.

One collaborating source in Seattle enrolled patients while the patients were actively infected and followed the patients over time throughout the course of disease. The collaborating institutions used their own protocols to collect whole blood in K2EDTA tubes. For TCRbeta analysis, collaborators shipped samples in one of three forms: frozen whole blood, isolated PBMCs, or DNA extracted from either of those sample types. TCRbeta CDR3 regions were amplified from genomic DNA using the immunoSEQ Assay, a bias-controlled multiplex PCR. The source study handled its data this way. The number of nucleated cells in each sample was estimated by amplification of reference gene primers within the assay. To quantify the absolute abundance of each unique TCRbeta CDR3 rearrangement, sequence reads were collapsed and filtered. For each sample, productive Simpson clonality was calculated as the square root of Simpson's diversity index over productive rearrangements. TCRdb re-hosts the immuneACCESS table, in-frame sequences only. Its copies lack some clones; in the studies checked, an unresolved V gene accounts for under half of them, and the cause for the rest is not known. That table supplies the V and J calls and clone size; D and trimming were determined from the DNA. This sample is represented by 200,000 to 250,000 clones; approximately 85% of them were singletons. The top ten hold about 2.5% of the sample.

From the cysteine through the phenylalanine, the CDR3 covers 17 amino acids. Just CDR3 DNA is preserved here, 51 bases in frame from base 1. V and J are trimmed by 0 bases and 6 bases, and the gene matches miss 10 bases of the junction. The germline V gene gives CDR1 as SGDLS and CDR2 as YYNGEE. Sequencing used peripheral blood. This clonotype was sampled from a woman between 70 and 85 years old with COVID-19, enrolled during active disease. The chain uses TRBV9 and TRBJ2-3, with 10 bases in between that match TRBD1. For the CDR3, the sequence is CASSVALTGTGDDTQYF. The DNA reads TGTGCCAGCAGCGTAGCCCTCACCGGGACAGGGGATGATACGCAGTATTTT.